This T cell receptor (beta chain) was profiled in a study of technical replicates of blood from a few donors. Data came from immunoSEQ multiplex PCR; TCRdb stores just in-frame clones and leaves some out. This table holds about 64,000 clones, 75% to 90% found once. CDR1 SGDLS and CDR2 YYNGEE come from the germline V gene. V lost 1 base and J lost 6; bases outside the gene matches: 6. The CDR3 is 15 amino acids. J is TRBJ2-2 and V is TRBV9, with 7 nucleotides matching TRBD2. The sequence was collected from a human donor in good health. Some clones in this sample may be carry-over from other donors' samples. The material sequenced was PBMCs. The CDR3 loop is CASSVSGRNSGELFF. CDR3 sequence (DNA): TGTGCCAGCAGCGTATCCGGGAGGAATTCCGGGGAGCTGTTTTTT. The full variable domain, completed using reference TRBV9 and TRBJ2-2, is DSGVTQTPKHLITATGQRVTLRCSPRSGDLSVYWYQQSLDQGLQFLIQYYNGEERAKGNILERFSAQQFPDLHSELNLSSLELGDSALYFCASSVSGRNSGELFFGEGSRLTVL.